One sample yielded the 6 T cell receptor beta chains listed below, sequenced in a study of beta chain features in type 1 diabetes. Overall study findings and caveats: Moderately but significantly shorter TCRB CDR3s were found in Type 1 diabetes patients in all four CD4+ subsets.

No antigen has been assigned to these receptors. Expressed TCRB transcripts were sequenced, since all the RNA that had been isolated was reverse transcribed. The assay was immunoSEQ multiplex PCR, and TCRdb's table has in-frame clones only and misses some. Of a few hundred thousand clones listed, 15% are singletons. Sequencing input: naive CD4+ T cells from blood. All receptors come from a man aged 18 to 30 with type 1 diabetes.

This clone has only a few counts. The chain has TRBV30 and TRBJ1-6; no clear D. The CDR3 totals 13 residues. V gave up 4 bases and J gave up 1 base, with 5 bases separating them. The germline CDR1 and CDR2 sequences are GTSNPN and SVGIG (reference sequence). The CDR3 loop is CAWKRSYNSPLHF. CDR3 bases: TGTGCCTGGAAACGGTCCTATAATTCACCCCTCCACTTT. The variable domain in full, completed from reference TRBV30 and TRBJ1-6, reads SQTIHQWPATLVQPVGSPLSLECTVEGTSNPNLYWYRQAAGRGLQLLFYSVGIGQISSEVPQNLSASRPQDRQFILSSKKLLLSDSGFYLCAWKRSYNSPLHFGNGTRLTVT.

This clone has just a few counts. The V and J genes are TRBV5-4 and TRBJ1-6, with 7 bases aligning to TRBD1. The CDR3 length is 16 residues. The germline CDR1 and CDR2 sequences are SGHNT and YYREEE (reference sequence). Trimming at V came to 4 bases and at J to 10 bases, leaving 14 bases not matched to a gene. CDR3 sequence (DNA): TGTGCCAGCAGCCCCGGAGGGACAGCTCATCGGTCACCCCTCCACTTT. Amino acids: CASSPGGTAHRSPLHF.

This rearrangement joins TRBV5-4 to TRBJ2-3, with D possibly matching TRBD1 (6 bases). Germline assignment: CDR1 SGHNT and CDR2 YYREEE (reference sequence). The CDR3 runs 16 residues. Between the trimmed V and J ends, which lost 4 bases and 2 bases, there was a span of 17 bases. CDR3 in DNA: TGTGCCAGCAGCCTCCACGGGACACCAAACACAGATACGCAGTATTTT. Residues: CASSLHGTPNTDTQYF.

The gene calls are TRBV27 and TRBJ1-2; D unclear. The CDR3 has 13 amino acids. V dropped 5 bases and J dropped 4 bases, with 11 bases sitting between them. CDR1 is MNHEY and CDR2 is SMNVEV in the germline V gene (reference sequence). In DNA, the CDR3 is TGTGCCAGCAGTCCAGGTTACGTCTATGGCTACACCTTC. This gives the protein CASSPGYVYGYTF.

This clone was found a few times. The DNA of the CDR3 is TGTGCCAGCAGTGAGGGGACTAGCGGGAGTGGGGGGTACTTC. Translated: CASSEGTSGSGGYF. The J gene is TRBJ2-5, the V gene TRBV25-1, with TRBD2 matching over 14 bases. J lost 13 bases, V lost 3 bases, and 7 bases had no gene match. Germline CDR1 MGHDK, CDR2 SYGVNS. This CDR3 has 14 residues.

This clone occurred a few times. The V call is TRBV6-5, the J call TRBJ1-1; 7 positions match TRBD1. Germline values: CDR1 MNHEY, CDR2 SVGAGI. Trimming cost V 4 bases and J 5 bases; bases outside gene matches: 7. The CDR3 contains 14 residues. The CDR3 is CASSFWTGETEAFF. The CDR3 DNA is TGTGCCAGCAGTTTCTGGACAGGCGAAACTGAAGCTTTCTTT.